These 11 T cell receptor beta chains share one sample of origin, sequenced in a study of CD8+CD57+ T cells in acquired aplastic anemia. CDR3 and TCR beta VDJ profiling relied on genomic DNA as the template. TCRdb re-analysed the reads in MiXCR, keeping a single row per CDR3 protein. The sample carries a few hundred thousand distinct CDR3 sequences, roughly 50% recorded once. The sequenced patients had an expansion of CD8+CD57+ cells seen by flow cytometry. Sequencing input: sorted CD4+, CD8+, or CD8+CD57+ T cells (not recorded which) from PBMCs. These receptors came from a human donor with aplastic anemia.

The chain combines TRBV7-2 with TRBJ2-5; possibly TRBD2 for D (5 bases). The germline V gene has CDR1 SGHTA and CDR2 FQGNSA. V lost 1 base to trimming and J lost 10 bases, with 16 bases between them. The CDR3 is 14 amino acids. The CDR3 coding sequence is TGTGCCAGCAGCTTAGATCGGGGTTTTGGTGTCCAGTACTTC. Its translation is CASSLDRGFGVQYF.

This clonotype was observed many times. The chain couples TRBV4-1 to TRBJ2-2; possible D gene TRBD1, 5 bases. Germline CDR1 and CDR2: MGHRA and YSYEKL. CDR3 length equals 15 residues. V was trimmed by 5 bases and J by 5 bases, leaving 15 bases between them. CDR3 in DNA: TGCGCCAGCAGCGACCCCTGGGGCGCGACCGGGGAGCTGTTTTTT. Protein product: CASSDPWGATGELFF.

This clonotype has more than one count but fewer than ten. The chain combines TRBV18 with TRBJ2-7; D gene unclear. V dropped 0 bases and J dropped 3 bases, with 9 bases sitting between them. The length of the CDR3 is 14 residues. Germline CDR1 KGHSH, CDR2 LQKENI. CDR3 region: CASSPPYRYYEQYF. The CDR3 nucleotides read TGTGCCAGCTCACCACCGTACAGATACTACGAGCAGTACTTC.

In this sample, this clonotype turned up a few times. The chain has TRBV5-1 and TRBJ2-7, with D perhaps given as TRBD1 or TRBD2 (5 bases each). CDR1 SGHRS and CDR2 YFSETQ come from the germline V gene. CDR3 length: 15 residues. Trimming cost V 4 bases and J 2 bases, with 16 bases left between them. The CDR3 DNA is TGCGCCAGCAGCCAGTACGGGACCGAAGCCTACGAGCAGTACTTC. Protein sequence: CASSQYGTEAYEQYF.

This clonotype was detected only a few times. The chain's CDR3 is CAGQPPGGHAGELFF. CDR3 nucleotide sequence: TGTGCCGGCCAGCCCCCCGGGGGGCACGCCGGGGAGCTGTTTTTT. The rearrangement uses TRBV2 and TRBJ2-2, with D tentatively TRBD2 (7 bases). The V end was cut by 11 bases, the J end by 6 bases, with 22 bases between. CDR1 SNHLY and CDR2 FYNNEI come from the germline V gene. The CDR3 is 15 residues long.

V gene TRBV20-1 combines with J gene TRBJ2-3; D may correspond to TRBD1 or TRBD2 (6 bases each). Trimming took off 1 base at V and 1 base at J, with 9 bases between the two ends. This CDR3 has 14 residues. CDR1 is DFQATT and CDR2 is SNEGSKA in the germline V gene (reference sequence). In DNA form, the CDR3 reads TGCAGTGCTAGAGGGGGGGCGCGCACAGATACGCAGTATTTT. Protein product: CSARGGARTDTQYF.

This chain links TRBV30 with TRBJ2-5; a weak D match, TRBD1 (6 bases). CDR3 size: 15 residues. The V end lost 1 base, the J end lost 1 base, and 13 bases lay between the germline ends. Germline V gene lookup returns CDR1 GTSNPN and CDR2 SVGIG (reference sequence). CDR3 amino acids: CAWSEMGARQETQYF. Here the CDR3 DNA reads TGTGCCTGGAGTGAGATGGGGGCGCGCCAAGAGACCCAGTACTTC.

The genes are TRBV20-1 and TRBJ2-7; 12 bases agree with TRBD1. Trimming cost V 4 bases and J 4 bases; bases outside gene matches: 5. This CDR3 has 14 amino acids. Per the germline V gene, CDR1 is DFQATT and CDR2 is SNEGSKA (reference sequence). Here the CDR3 reads CSANRDRGRYEQYF. The CDR3 region has the DNA TGCAGTGCTAACCGGGACAGGGGGCGTTACGAGCAGTACTTC.

The rearrangement uses TRBV7-6 and TRBJ1-6; no reliable D call. The germline CDR1 and CDR2 sequences are SGHVS and FNYEAQ. CDR3 length: 16 amino acids. V lost 4 bases to trimming and J lost 0 bases, with 10 bases between them. CDR3 amino acids: CASSSSVSSYNSPLHF. In nucleotides, the CDR3 is TGTGCCAGCAGCTCCAGTGTGAGCTCCTATAATTCACCCCTCCACTTT.

This clonotype was picked up many times. V usage is TRBV15 and J usage is TRBJ2-3; TRBD2 agrees at 7 bases. The V and J ends lost 0 bases and 1 base, in that order; junction bases with no gene match: 7. This CDR3 is 17 amino acids long. The germline V gene has CDR1 LNHNV and CDR2 YYDKDF (reference sequence). The CDR3: CATSRDQGGGRTDTQYF. The DNA of the CDR3 is TGTGCCACCAGCAGAGATCAAGGCGGGGGACGCACAGATACGCAGTATTTT.

Comments on this clonotype: A read error is possible here, since a much larger clone lies one base away. CDR3 sequence (DNA): TGCGCCGGCAGCTTGGCCTTGGCGACATCGAACACCGGGGAGCTGTTTTTT. Translation gives CAGSLALATSNTGELFF. The V call is TRBV5-1, the J call TRBJ2-2; D is unclear. CDR3 length: 17 amino acids. Looked up from germline, CDR1 is SGHRS and CDR2 is YFSETQ.